This T cell receptor (beta chain) was profiled in a study of cytomegalovirus exposure and HLA in healthy donors. General observations from the study: Solely CMV serostatus was available to characterize immune exposure.

The CDR3 totals 13 residues. Germline-derived CDR1 and CDR2 are MNHEY and SVGAGI. The germline V and J ends were trimmed by 6 bases and 3 bases, with 12 bases remaining between them. Researchers ran the PCR with 60 Vbeta and 13 Jbeta primers. Only in-frame clones appear in the TCRdb table, and some are missing; sequencing was by immunoSEQ multiplex PCR. Among roughly 150,000 clones, 80% were seen once, and the ten largest hold about 15%. A note on this clone: Its matching antigen is unknown. The sample carries other DNA sequences with the same CDR3.

The clonotype was recovered from a middle-aged woman in good health and CMV-seronegative. The chain combines TRBV6-5 with TRBJ2-7; perhaps TRBD1 as D (5 bases). The specimen sequenced was PBMCs. CDR3 in DNA: TGTGCCAGCAGGCCGCAGGGTCTCTACGAGCAGTACTTC. Residues: CASRPQGLYEQYF.